This T cell receptor beta chain was captured in a study of T cells in Graves' hyperthyroidism and ophthalmopathy. Background on the study: Staff took peripheral blood when the initial diagnosis was made, before any treatment began. Findings and caveats of the study: Most thyroid clonotypes expanded above 0.001 were also detected in blood.

Details on this clonotype: The antigen remains unidentified.

This CDR3 has 18 residues. Germline lookup yields CDR1 SGHRS and CDR2 YFSETQ. V was trimmed by 3 bases and J by 0 bases, leaving 19 bases between them. TCR beta CDR3 regions were amplified from RNA. TCR CDR3 regions were first amplified by RT-PCR with HTBI primers. TCRdb re-analysed the multiplex PCR reads in MiXCR, keeping a single row per CDR3 protein. The sample shows a few hundred thousand distinct CDR3 sequences, about 16% of them seen only once. The source of the PBMCs was less than 12 ml of fresh peripheral blood. This receptor was obtained from a woman between 40 and 55 years old with Graves' ophthalmopathy. This sequence joins TRBV5-1 and TRBJ2-4; tentative D call: TRBD2 (6 bases). Sequencing was done on a sample of blood. Here the CDR3 DNA reads TGCGCCAGCAGCTCGGGGGAACTACCATTTTTAGCCAAAAACATTCAGTACTTC. This sequence encodes CASSSGELPFLAKNIQYF.